One sample yielded the 5 T cell receptor beta chains listed below, sequenced in a study of shared clonotypes between healthy human individuals. Data came from immunoSEQ multiplex PCR; TCRdb stores just in-frame clones and leaves some out. The sample shows roughly 720,000 clones, about nine tenths of them seen only once. The sample was memory CD8+ T cells from PBMCs. Indicated subset: CD45RO+ cells pooled with CCR7-negative TemRA cells. Receptors originate from a man aged 18-30 years in good health. Some clones in this sample may be carry-over from other donors' samples.

This chain joins TRBV27 and TRBJ1-4, with TRBD1 identical over 11 bases. Germline V gives CDR1 MNHEY, CDR2 SMNVEV (reference sequence). The CDR3 is 17 residues long. J lost 3 bases, V lost 1 base, and 4 bases had no gene match. The CDR3 nucleotides are TGTGCCAGCAGTTTATTAGGGACAGGGGGAGCTAATGAAAAACTGTTTTTT. The encoded protein is CASSLLGTGGANEKLFF.

J is TRBJ2-1 and V is TRBV6-4; TRBD1 might be the D (5 bases). The CDR3 covers 16 residues. Trimming shortened V by 6 bases and J by 8 bases, and 23 bases separated the two germline ends. Germline V gives CDR1 MRHNA, CDR2 SNTAGT. CDR3 coding DNA: TGTGCCAGCAGGCGAAGGGTCAGGGCCTCCCCCGATGAGCAGTTCTTC. This gives the protein CASRRRVRASPDEQFF.

The V and J genes are TRBV10-3 and TRBJ1-5; perhaps TRBD1 as D (6 bases). V lost 6 bases and J 3 bases, leaving 18 bases between the germline ends. CDR3 size: 16 residues. CDR1 and CDR2 (germline): ENHRY, SYGVKD. CDR3: CAISPIQGPNNQPQHF. CDR3 DNA sequence: TGTGCCATCAGCCCTATTCAGGGGCCGAACAATCAGCCCCAGCATTTT.

Concerning this clone itself: The identical CDR3 is also encoded by other nucleotide sequences in the sample. The V call is TRBV27, the J call TRBJ1-5; a possible D gene is TRBD1 (5 bases). Germline loops: CDR1 MNHEY, CDR2 SMNVEV (reference sequence). V lost 1 base to trimming and J lost 5 bases, with 9 bases between them. This CDR3 is 14 amino acids long. CDR3 loop: CASSLYRGDQPQHF. In DNA form, the CDR3 reads TGTGCCAGCAGTTTATACCGGGGCGATCAGCCCCAGCATTTT.

In its sample, this clone was seen a few times. The chain joins TRBV6-5 to TRBJ1-1, with 9 bases matching TRBD1. The CDR3 is made up of 12 amino acids. Germline V gene sequence: CDR1 MNHEY, CDR2 SVGAGI. With 10 bases clipped from V and 4 bases from J, the junction kept 4 bases outside the gene matches. The CDR3 loop is CATRQGGTEAFF. The DNA for the CDR3 is TGTGCCACCCGACAGGGGGGCACTGAAGCTTTCTTT.